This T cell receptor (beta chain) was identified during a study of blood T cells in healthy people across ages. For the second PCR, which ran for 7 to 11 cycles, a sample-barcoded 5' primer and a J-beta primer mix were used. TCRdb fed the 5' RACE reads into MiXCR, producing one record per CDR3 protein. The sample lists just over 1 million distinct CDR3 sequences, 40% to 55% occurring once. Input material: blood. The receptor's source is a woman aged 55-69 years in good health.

CDR3 protein: CASSYQSGAVYPQHF. CDR3 DNA: TGTGCCAGCAGTTACCAGTCAGGGGCCGTCTACCCCCAGCATTTT. V is TRBV6-5 and J is TRBJ1-5; perhaps TRBD1 as D (6 bases). Trimming shortened V by 2 bases and J by 10 bases, and 18 bases separated the two germline ends. CDR3 length equals 15 residues. CDR1 is MNHEY and CDR2 is SVGAGI in the germline V gene.